One sample yielded the 12 T cell receptor beta chains listed below, sequenced in a study of graft-versus-host responses after intestinal transplantation. The authors processed graft tissue to release intraepithelial and lamina propria lymphocytes. TCRdb keeps only in-frame clones here, not all; method: immunoSEQ multiplex PCR. The sample has 15,000 to 25,000 clones; around 76% are singletons. The sequenced sample was ileum tissue, obtained around 20 days after intestinal transplant. The receptors here all came from a human patient who received an intestinal transplant, so some T cells may come from the graft donor.

The chain carries TRBV25-1 and TRBJ2-3; 8 nucleotides agree with TRBD1. After removal of 7 bases from V and 4 bases from J, the junction contained 1 base not matched to a gene. Per the germline V gene, CDR1 is MGHDK and CDR2 is SYGVNS. This CDR3 has 12 residues. DNA for the CDR3: TGTGCCAGCACAGGGGGCGCAGATACGCAGTATTTT. Translation: CASTGGADTQYF.

The chain has TRBV5-4 and TRBJ1-2; a possible D gene is TRBD1 (6 bases). Trimming took off 2 bases at V and 6 bases at J, with 20 bases between the two ends. Germline loops: CDR1 SGHNT, CDR2 YYREEE (reference sequence). The CDR3 is made up of 16 amino acids. CDR3 in DNA: TGTGCCAGCAGCTTTGCGCCCGAAAGGGGGAGAGATGGCTACACCTTC. Amino acid sequence: CASSFAPERGRDGYTF.

The chain is built from TRBV7-9 and TRBJ1-1; tentatively, D is TRBD1 (5 bases). The V end lost 4 bases, the J end lost 2 bases, and 11 bases lay between the germline ends. CDR1 and CDR2 (germline): SEHNR, FQNEAQ (reference sequence). This CDR3 contains 14 residues. Here the CDR3 DNA reads TGTGCCAGCAGCTCGGAGCAGGGAAACACTGAAGCTTTCTTT. This translates into CASSSEQGNTEAFF. Full variable domain (rest looked up from reference TRBV7-9 and TRBJ1-1): DTGVSQNPRHKITKRGQNVTFRCDPISEHNRLYWYRQTLGQGPEFLTYFQNEAQLEKSRLLSDRFSAERPKGSFSTLEIQRTEQGDSAMYLCASSSEQGNTEAFFGQGTRLTVV.

The CDR3 is CASSQVTYGGETQYF. Written as DNA, the CDR3 is TGCGCCAGCAGCCAAGTGACATATGGTGGGGAGACCCAGTACTTC. The chain is built from TRBV4-1 and TRBJ2-5, with D unclear. There are 15 residues in the CDR3. V lost 1 base to trimming and J lost 5 bases, with 14 bases between them. Germline V gene sequence: CDR1 MGHRA, CDR2 YSYEKL.

The V and J genes are TRBV30 and TRBJ1-5, with D hard to call. CDR3 length: 14 amino acids. Deletions cut 1 base from V and 3 bases from J, with 10 bases between. From germline, CDR1 is GTSNPN and CDR2 SVGIG (reference sequence). CDR3 sequence: CAWSAVSHNQPQHF. The CDR3 coding sequence is TGTGCCTGGAGTGCGGTGAGTCACAATCAGCCCCAGCATTTT.

The chain carries TRBV27 and TRBJ2-7, with TRBD1 matching over 7 bases. The CDR3 length is 13 residues. The V gene end was trimmed by 7 bases and the J gene end by 9 bases; junction bases not matched to a gene: 12. Per the germline V gene, CDR1 is MNHEY and CDR2 is SMNVEV (reference sequence). Here the CDR3 reads CASTLTRDSRQYF. In DNA form, the CDR3 reads TGTGCCAGCACCCTTACCAGGGACAGCCGGCAGTACTTC.

This clone was seen a handful of times. The CDR3 sequence is CASSGSRGSPDSPLHF. CDR3 sequence (DNA): TGTGCCAGCAGTGGTTCCAGGGGAAGTCCGGATTCACCCCTCCACTTT. This chain uses TRBV6-6 with TRBJ1-6; tentative D call: TRBD1 (6 bases). V gave up 5 bases and J gave up 8 bases, with 19 bases separating them. The CDR3 extends over 16 amino acids. Germline-derived CDR1 and CDR2 are MNHNY and SVGAGI (reference sequence).

The chain has TRBV11-2 and TRBJ2-3, with 12 bases fitting TRBD2. CDR1 is SGHAT, CDR2 FQNNGV, per germline. This CDR3 is 16 amino acids long. V lost 2 bases, J lost 3 bases, and 3 bases stayed unmatched. DNA for the CDR3: TGTGCCAGCAGCTTACTAGCGGGGGGGCAGACAGATACGCAGTATTTT. This translates into CASSLLAGGQTDTQYF.

The gene calls are TRBV19 and TRBJ2-6; possibly TRBD2 for D (6 bases). Trimming cost V 1 base and J 2 bases, with 9 bases left between them. Germline V gene lookup returns CDR1 LNHDA and CDR2 SQIVND (reference sequence). The CDR3 spans 16 residues. CDR3 coding DNA: TGTGCCAGTAGTATAGTATGGGGGGCTGGGGCCAACGTCCTGACTTTC. This codes for CASSIVWGAGANVLTF.

CDR3 nucleotide sequence: TGTGCCAGCAGCCAGGGTTATAGCGGGGGGGCCGGGGAGACCCAGTACTTC. The encoded protein is CASSQGYSGGAGETQYF. The chain joins TRBV4-2 to TRBJ2-5; 11 bases are shared with TRBD2. Germline V gives CDR1 LGHNA, CDR2 YNFKEQ. V trimming: 3 bases; J trimming: 5 bases; junction bases outside the gene matches: 11. This CDR3 comprises 17 residues.

This clone was counted a few times. Additional DNA sequences in this sample encode the identical CDR3. The genes are TRBV27 and TRBJ2-1; 9 bases agree with TRBD1. The trim removed 2 bases at V and 7 bases at J, leaving 0 bases unmatched. The CDR3 has 13 residues. Looked up from germline, CDR1 is MNHEY and CDR2 is SMNVEV (reference sequence). Here the CDR3 reads CASSLGQGNEQFF. Written as DNA, the CDR3 is TGTGCCAGCAGTTTAGGACAGGGGAATGAGCAGTTCTTC.

The V call is TRBV4-2, the J call TRBJ1-4, with D possibly TRBD1 on 6 matching bases. The CDR3 runs to 13 residues. Germline CDR1 reads LGHNA; CDR2 reads YNFKEQ. V shed 1 base and J shed 9 bases, with 9 bases lying between them. The CDR3 loop is CASSQVGQKKLFF. As DNA, the CDR3 is TGTGCCAGCAGCCAAGTAGGACAGAAAAAACTGTTTTTT.